These 16 T cell receptor beta chains share one sample of origin, sequenced in a study of blood T cell repertoires in COVID-19. Clones were sequenced by immunoSEQ multiplex PCR, and TCRdb holds only the in-frame ones, with some missing. The sample yields approximately 220,000 clones, roughly 91% seen once. Sequences were obtained from PBMCs or T cells enriched from blood (not recorded which). These receptors were collected from a woman aged 25 to 45 with acute COVID-19.

This chain uses TRBV5-1 with TRBJ1-2; D possibly corresponds to TRBD1 (5 bases). V was trimmed by 0 bases and J by 4 bases, leaving 13 bases between them. Germline values: CDR1 SGHRS, CDR2 YFSETQ. This CDR3 has 15 amino acids. The CDR3 coding sequence is TGCGCCAGCAGCTTGGGGGGTCAGGGTCTCTATGGCTACACCTTC. Translation gives CASSLGGQGLYGYTF.

The V call is TRBV7-9, the J call TRBJ2-3; D ambiguous. The CDR3 has 12 amino acids. V was shortened by 3 bases and J by 3 bases, with 4 bases between the two germline ends. Germline CDR1 is SEHNR and CDR2 is FQNEAQ (reference sequence). In DNA, the CDR3 is TGTGCCAGCAGCTTTATTACAGATACGCAGTATTTT. Its protein product is CASSFITDTQYF.

The chain joins TRBV10-3 to TRBJ1-2, with TRBD1 as a possible D gene (5 bases). Germline CDR1 is ENHRY and CDR2 is SYGVKD. This CDR3 has 12 amino acids. V dropped 7 bases and J dropped 8 bases, with 14 bases sitting between them. The CDR3 DNA sequence: TGTGCCATCACTCGCGGGGGGGTCGGCTACACCTTC. It translates to CAITRGGVGYTF.

The gene calls are TRBV18 and TRBJ1-1; 10 nucleotides line up with TRBD1. There are 16 residues in the CDR3. V gave up 4 bases and J gave up 0 bases; unmatched junction bases: 5. From germline, CDR1 is KGHSH and CDR2 LQKENI. CDR3 DNA sequence: TGTGCCAGCTCACTTGGACAGGGGGAATTGAACACTGAAGCTTTCTTT. Its translation: CASSLGQGELNTEAFF. The full variable domain, its missing parts supplied by reference TRBV18 and TRBJ1-1, is NAGVMQNPRHLVRRRGQEARLRCSPMKGHSHVYWYRQLPEEGLKFMVYLQKENIIDESGMPKERFSAEFPKEGPSILRIQQVVRGDSAAYFCASSLGQGELNTEAFFGQGTRLTVV.

Only one count was recorded for this clone. The chain is built from TRBV18 and TRBJ2-7, with 13 bases lining up with TRBD2. The germline gives CDR1 KGHSH, CDR2 LQKENI. J gave up 0 bases and V 3 bases, and 8 bases lay outside the gene matches. This CDR3 has 18 amino acids. The CDR3 DNA follows: TGTGCCAGCTCACCCCTCGGGACTAGCGGGGATCGCTCCTACGAGCAGTACTTC. Protein: CASSPLGTSGDRSYEQYF.

This clone was seen just once. The rearrangement links TRBV6-5 to TRBJ2-2, with a weak D call TRBD1 (5 bases). Germline V gene lookup returns CDR1 MNHEY and CDR2 SVGAGI. The CDR3 runs to 14 residues. V dropped 8 bases and J dropped 3 bases, with 13 bases sitting between them. CDR3 amino acids: CASLGLGDTGELFF. The CDR3, as DNA: TGTGCCAGCTTGGGTTTAGGGGACACCGGGGAGCTGTTTTTT.

This rearrangement joins TRBV4-1 to TRBJ2-7, with D possibly being TRBD2 (6 bases). In germline, CDR1 is MGHRA, CDR2 YSYEKL. The CDR3 totals 11 residues. The V gene lost 6 bases and the J gene lost 7 bases, with 10 bases spanning the gap. The CDR3 region is CASRGGGEQYF. The CDR3 bases are TGCGCCAGCAGGGGCGGAGGGGAGCAGTACTTC.

The chain uses TRBV7-6 and TRBJ2-5, with no clear D. Germline CDR1 reads SGHVS; CDR2 reads FNYEAQ. The CDR3 covers 13 residues. The V end was cut by 4 bases, the J end by 2 bases, with 8 bases between. CDR3 DNA sequence: TGTGCCAGCAGCTCCACCAGGCAAGAGACCCAGTACTTC. Residues: CASSSTRQETQYF.

The chain uses TRBV6-5 and TRBJ1-6, with D perhaps TRBD1 (6 bases). V lost 7 bases and J 7 bases, leaving 11 bases between the germline ends. The CDR3 is made up of 13 amino acids. The germline V gene encodes CDR1 MNHEY and CDR2 SVGAGI. The CDR3 DNA reads TGTGCCAGCAACCAGAGGGGGAATTCACCCCTCCACTTT. It encodes CASNQRGNSPLHF.

The chain carries TRBV19 and TRBJ1-5; D gene ambiguous. This CDR3 spans 13 amino acids. Germline V gives CDR1 LNHDA, CDR2 SQIVND (reference sequence). The V and J ends lost 5 bases and 6 bases respectively, with 11 bases between them. The CDR3 nucleotides read TGTGCCAGTAGTCGGAGATCGGGTCAGCCCCAGCATTTT. Translated, it gives CASSRRSGQPQHF.

This CDR3 is CASSLLGRPSGNTIYF. The CDR3 DNA reads TGTGCCAGCAGCTTACTCGGCAGGCCTTCTGGAAACACCATATATTTT. The gene calls are TRBV7-2 and TRBJ1-3; D uncertain. The CDR3 runs to 16 residues. Looked up from germline, CDR1 is SGHTA and CDR2 is FQGNSA. Trimming cost V 2 bases and J 1 base, with 12 bases left between them.

This clone was seen a single time. The chain combines TRBV18 with TRBJ1-4; D gene unclear. The V gene's germline CDR1 is KGHSH and CDR2 LQKENI. The CDR3 has 15 residues. With 6 bases removed from V and 8 bases from J, the gap between germline ends came to 19 bases. CDR3 DNA: TGTGCCAGCTCTCCCCGAACTCCAGCGGGAGAAAAACTGTTTTTT. This gives the protein CASSPRTPAGEKLFF. The variable domain in full, with the rest retrieved from reference TRBV18 and TRBJ1-4, is NAGVMQNPRHLVRRRGQEARLRCSPMKGHSHVYWYRQLPEEGLKFMVYLQKENIIDESGMPKERFSAEFPKEGPSILRIQQVVRGDSAAYFCASSPRTPAGEKLFFGSGTQLSVL.

This clone was detected once. The chain combines TRBV6-5 with TRBJ1-2; TRBD1 matches 8 bases. The CDR3 has 13 amino acids. Germline loops: CDR1 MNHEY, CDR2 SVGAGI. The J segment lost 8 bases and the V segment lost 8 bases, leaving 10 bases of the junction unmatched. This CDR3 is CASGRQGAGGYTF. In DNA form, the CDR3 reads TGTGCCAGCGGACGGCAGGGGGCTGGAGGCTACACCTTC.

The V gene is TRBV2, the J gene TRBJ1-1, with 8 positions matching TRBD1. The length of the CDR3 is 15 residues. V lost 4 bases and J lost 0; bases outside the gene matches: 4. The germline CDR1 and CDR2 sequences are SNHLY and FYNNEI. Here the CDR3 reads CASSAGQGVNTEAFF. The CDR3 nucleotides read TGTGCCAGCAGTGCCGGACAGGGCGTGAACACTGAAGCTTTCTTT.

This clone occurred once. The chain has TRBV4-3 and TRBJ1-2; possibly TRBD1 for D (6 bases). The CDR3 spans 15 residues. V was trimmed by 1 base and J by 6 bases, leaving 15 bases between them. CDR1 is LGHNA, CDR2 YSLEER, per germline. In DNA, the CDR3 is TGCGCCAGCAGCCAAGTGTACAGGGCGGAGGATGGCTACACCTTC. Translating it yields CASSQVYRAEDGYTF.

The chain is built from TRBV7-2 and TRBJ2-7; TRBD2 is a possible D gene (6 bases). Between the trimmed V and J ends, which lost 4 bases and 3 bases, there was a span of 16 bases. Germline CDR1 and CDR2: SGHTA and FQGNSA. This CDR3 contains 15 residues. The CDR3 is CASSSGFLGGYEQYF. CDR3 bases: TGTGCCAGCAGCTCCGGGTTCCTGGGAGGCTACGAGCAGTACTTC.